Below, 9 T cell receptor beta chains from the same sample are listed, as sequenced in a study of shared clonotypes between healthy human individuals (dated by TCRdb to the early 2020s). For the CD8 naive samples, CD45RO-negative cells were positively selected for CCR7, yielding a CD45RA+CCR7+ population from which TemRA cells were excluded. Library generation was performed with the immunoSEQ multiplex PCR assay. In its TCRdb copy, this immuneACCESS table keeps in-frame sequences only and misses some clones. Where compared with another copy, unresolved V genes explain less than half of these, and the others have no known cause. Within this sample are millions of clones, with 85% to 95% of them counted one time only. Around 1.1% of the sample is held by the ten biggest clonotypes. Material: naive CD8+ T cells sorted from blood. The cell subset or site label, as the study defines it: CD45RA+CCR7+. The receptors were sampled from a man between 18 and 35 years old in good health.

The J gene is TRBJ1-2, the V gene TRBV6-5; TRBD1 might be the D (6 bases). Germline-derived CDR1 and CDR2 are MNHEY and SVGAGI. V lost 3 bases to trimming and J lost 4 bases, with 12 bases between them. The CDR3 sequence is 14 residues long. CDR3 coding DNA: TGTGCCAGCAGTTATTCGGGGGCTCGCTATGGCTACACCTTC. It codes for CASSYSGARYGYTF.

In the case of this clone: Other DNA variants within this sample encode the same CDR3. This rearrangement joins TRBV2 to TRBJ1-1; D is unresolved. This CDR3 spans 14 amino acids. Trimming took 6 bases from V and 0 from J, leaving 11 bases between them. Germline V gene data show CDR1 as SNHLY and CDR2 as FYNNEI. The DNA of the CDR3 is TGTGCCAGCAGGGAGGGCAGGCTGAACACTGAAGCTTTCTTT. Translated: CASREGRLNTEAFF.

This chain's CDR3 is CASSDDREGTEAFF. The CDR3 DNA follows: TGTGCCAGCAGTGACGACAGGGAGGGCACTGAAGCTTTCTTT. The chain links TRBV6-5 to TRBJ1-1; TRBD1 agrees at 7 bases. CDR3 length equals 14 residues. Per germline, CDR1 MNHEY and CDR2 SVGAGI. The J segment lost 4 bases and the V segment lost 5 bases, leaving 7 bases of the junction unmatched.

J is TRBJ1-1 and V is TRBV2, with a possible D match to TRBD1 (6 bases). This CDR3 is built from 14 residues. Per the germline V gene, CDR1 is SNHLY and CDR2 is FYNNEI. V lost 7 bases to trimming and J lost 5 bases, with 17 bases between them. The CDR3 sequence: CASTPGQAGTEAFF. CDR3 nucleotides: TGTGCCAGCACCCCGGGACAAGCGGGGACTGAAGCTTTCTTT.

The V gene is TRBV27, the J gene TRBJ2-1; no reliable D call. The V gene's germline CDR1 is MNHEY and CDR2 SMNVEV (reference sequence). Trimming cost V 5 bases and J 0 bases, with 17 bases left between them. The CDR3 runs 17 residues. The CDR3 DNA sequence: TGTGCCAGCAGTGGAATAAGCGTTCTCAGCTCCTACAATGAGCAGTTCTTC. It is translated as CASSGISVLSSYNEQFF.

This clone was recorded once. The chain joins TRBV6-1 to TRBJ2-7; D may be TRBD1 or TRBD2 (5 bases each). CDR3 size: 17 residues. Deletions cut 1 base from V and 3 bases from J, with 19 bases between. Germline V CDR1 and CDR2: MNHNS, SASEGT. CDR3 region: CASSEDGATAIFYEQYF. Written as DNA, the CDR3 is TGTGCCAGCAGTGAAGACGGGGCGACAGCAATATTCTACGAGCAGTACTTC.

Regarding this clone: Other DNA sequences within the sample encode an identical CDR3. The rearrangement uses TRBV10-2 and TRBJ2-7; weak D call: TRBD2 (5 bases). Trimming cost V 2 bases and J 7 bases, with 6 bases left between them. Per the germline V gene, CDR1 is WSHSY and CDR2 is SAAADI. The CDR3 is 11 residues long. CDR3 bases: TGCGCCAGCAGTGAGGGAGGTGAGCAGTACTTC. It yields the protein CASSEGGEQYF.

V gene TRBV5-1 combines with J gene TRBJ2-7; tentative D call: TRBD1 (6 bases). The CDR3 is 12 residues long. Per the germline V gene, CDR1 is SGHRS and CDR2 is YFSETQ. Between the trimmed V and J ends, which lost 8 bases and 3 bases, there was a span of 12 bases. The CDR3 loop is CASGQNSYEQYF. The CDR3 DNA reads TGCGCCAGTGGACAGAACAGCTACGAGCAGTACTTC. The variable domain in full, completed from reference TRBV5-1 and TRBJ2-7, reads KAGVTQTPRYLIKTRGQQVTLSCSPISGHRSVSWYQQTPGQGLQFLFEYFSETQRNKGNFPGRFSGRQFSNSRSEMNVSTLELGDSALYLCASGQNSYEQYFGPGTRLTVT.

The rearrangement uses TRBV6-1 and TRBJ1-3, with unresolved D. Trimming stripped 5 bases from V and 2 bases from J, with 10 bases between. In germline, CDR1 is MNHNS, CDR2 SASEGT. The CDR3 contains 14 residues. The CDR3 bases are TGTGCCAGCAGTATACTGGGAACTGGAAACACCATATATTTT. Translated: CASSILGTGNTIYF.